Listed here is a single TCR beta chain. This clonotype was recorded many times. It has no known antigen specificity. One base away there is no much larger clone; base qualities are not given. The entry originates in a study of blood T cells in healthy people across ages (dated by TCRdb to the mid-2010s). Regarding the study in general: In model experiments, template switching captured roughly one uniquely barcoded TCR beta cDNA molecule for every two T cells. To track age-related changes in TCR beta repertoire diversity, the study relied on deep sequencing normalized with unique cDNA molecular identifiers. The donors were divided into four age groups: young (average around 17 years), middle-aged (approximately 39), aged (around 59) and long-lived (about 84). To avoid experimental bias, donors of different ages were spread randomly across the sequencing lanes. The study analyzed two additional independent replicas of 1 million unique cDNA reads from the same blood draw for two donors, one aged 18 to 30 and one aged 80 or older.

The donors were under 40 Caucasian individuals from Russia, aged roughly 6 to 100 years, who were systemically healthy. Each donor gave ten milliliters of peripheral blood, collected into EDTA-treated Vacutainer tubes. PBMCs were isolated by Ficoll-Paque density-gradient centrifugation, with at least 7 million obtained per sample. Total RNA, at least 6 micrograms per sample, was extracted from PBMCs with Trizol reagent. Naive CD45RAhigh/CD27high T cell percentages were measured by flow cytometry on a PBMC aliquot from every donor. What the research found in general, with its limitations: Estimates of total diversity based on one million sequenced T cells were considered lower bounds and underestimates. There was a strong correlation between observed TCR beta diversity and the percentage of naive T cells measured by flow cytometry. Because donor CMV infection status was unknown, age-related changes in expanded clonotypes were potentially confounded. Observed TCR beta diversity per million T cells fell roughly linearly with age, and a significant reduction was already apparent by age roughly 40. Conclusive comparison of naive and antigen-experienced compartments was prevented by the profiling of bulk unsorted PBMCs. Compared with the aged group, the long-lived group had more naive CD4+ T cells, fewer expanded clones and increased TCR diversity, suggesting age selection.

The library was made by 5' RACE. Sequencing took place on an Illumina HiSeq 2500. The second PCR ran for about 6 to 12 cycles and used a J-beta primer mix along with a sample-barcoded 5' primer. A unique molecular identifier was introduced onto each TCR beta cDNA molecule by a template-switch 5' adaptor carrying 12 random nucleotides. At least 3 million CDR3-containing paired-end reads were obtained from each sample. All of the RNA was converted into first-strand cDNA using the Mint cDNA synthesis kit, with a TRBC-specific oligonucleotide serving as the primer. Following uracil-DNA glycosylase treatment, a first 18-cycle PCR with universal primers M1SS and BC2_uni_R was performed on all cDNA. Turning to the authors' computational methods: Normalization of each sample was performed by random selection of 1 million high-quality reads, each carrying a distinct molecular identifier. Instead of being binned into consensus sequences, reads that shared molecular identifiers were thrown out. MiTCR, run with a Q25 quality threshold and the strictest error-elimination algorithm, handled CDR3 identification, clonotype clustering and error correction. Lower-bound total TCR beta diversity was estimated with a nonparametric unseen species model using Euler transformation. TCRdb reprocessing: public reads trimmed at Q25 with fastp, clones called with MiXCR, in-frame beta chains kept. Every CDR3 protein is listed once, alongside the most common genes and DNA of its rows. The V and J calls and clone size are TCRdb's, not the authors'. The sample data list roughly 1.5 million distinct CDR3 sequences, and less than 45% of these were observed just once. Of the sample, 4% falls within the top ten clones.

Sequenced sample: blood. This sequence originates from a woman aged 18-35 years in good health.

CDR3 sequence: CASSYSTGDYGYTF. The sequenced DNA: TGTGCCAGCAGTTACTCCACAGGAGACTATGGCTACACCTTC. The rearrangement joined TRBV6-5 to TRBJ1-2, with TRBD1 as a weak D call on 5 bases. CDR1 and CDR2, per the germline V gene, are MNHEY and SVGAGI. The CDR3, from cysteine to phenylalanine, totals 14 residues. Solely the CDR3 DNA is kept, with 42 bases framed from the first base. V loses 0 bases, J loses 3 bases, and the germline ends lie 8 bases apart.